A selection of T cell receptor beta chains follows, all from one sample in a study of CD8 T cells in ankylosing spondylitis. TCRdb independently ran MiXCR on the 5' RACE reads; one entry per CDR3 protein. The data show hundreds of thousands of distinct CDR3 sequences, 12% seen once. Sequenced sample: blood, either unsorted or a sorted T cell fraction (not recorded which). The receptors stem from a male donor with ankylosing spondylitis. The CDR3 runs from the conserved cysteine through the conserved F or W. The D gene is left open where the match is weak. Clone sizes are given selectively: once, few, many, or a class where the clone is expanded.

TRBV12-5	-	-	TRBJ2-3	TGTGCTAGTGGTTTGTCCGGAGCAGATACGCAGTATTTT	CASGLSGADTQYF
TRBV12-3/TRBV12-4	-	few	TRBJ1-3	TGTGCCAGCAGTCCCAGGGTGGTGTTTGGAAACACCATATATTTT	CASSPRVVFGNTIYF
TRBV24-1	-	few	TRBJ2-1	TGTGCCACCAGTGATTTTAGGGATGAGCAGTTCTTC	CATSDFRDEQFF
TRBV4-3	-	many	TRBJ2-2	TGCGCCAGCAGCCAAGGGGGCGGCGGGGAGCTGTTTTTT	CASSQGGGGELFF
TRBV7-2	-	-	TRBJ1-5	TGTGCCAGCAGCTTAGCGCTGGGGTCGGATCAGCCCCAGCATTTT	CASSLALGSDQPQHF
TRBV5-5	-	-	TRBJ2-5	TGTGCCAGCACCCCCTGGGGGAGTGGAGAGACCCAGTACTTC	CASTPWGSGETQYF
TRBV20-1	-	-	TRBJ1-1	TGCAGTGCTACGCCGGGGGGGGCTAACACTGAAGCTTTCTTT	CSATPGGANTEAFF
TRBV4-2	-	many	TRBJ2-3	TGTGCCAGCAGCCAAGGACAGGCAGATACGCAGTATTTT	CASSQGQADTQYF
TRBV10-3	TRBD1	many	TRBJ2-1	TGTGCCATCAGTGAGTTGGGGACAGGGGGTTTGGTCAGTGAGCAGTTCTTC	CAISELGTGGLVSEQFF
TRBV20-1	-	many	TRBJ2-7	TGCAGTGCTAATGACGGATCCTACGAGCAGTACTTC	CSANDGSYEQYF
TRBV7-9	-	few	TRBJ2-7	TGTGCCAGCAGCGACGTGACGGCCCACGAGCAGTACTTC	CASSDVTAHEQYF
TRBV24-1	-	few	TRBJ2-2	TGTGCCACCAGTGATTTTTTCGGGTCCGCGAACACCGGGGAGCTGTTTTTT	CATSDFFGSANTGELFF
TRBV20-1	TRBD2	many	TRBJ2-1	TGCAGTGCTAGGGGACTAGCGGGAGCACAACTCCCGTTCTTC	CSARGLAGAQLPFF
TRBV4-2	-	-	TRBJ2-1	TGTGCCAGCAGCCTAACAGAGCAGCAGTTCTTC	CASSLTEQQFF
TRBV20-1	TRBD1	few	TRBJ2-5	TGCAGTGCCAGGACAGGGGGCGAGGAGACCCAGTACTTC	CSARTGGEETQYF
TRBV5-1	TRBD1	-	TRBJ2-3	TGCGCCAGCAGTCAGGGACAGGGGGCGCGGACTACGCAGTATTTT	CASSQGQGARTTQYF
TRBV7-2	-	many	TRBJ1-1	TGTGCCAGCAGCACGGCCCGGTACGACACTGAAGCTTTCTTT	CASSTARYDTEAFF
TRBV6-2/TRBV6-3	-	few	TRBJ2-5	TGTGCCAGCAAGCCGGCGTACCAAGAGACCCAGTACTTC	CASKPAYQETQYF
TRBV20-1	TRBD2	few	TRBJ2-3	TGCAGTGCCACTCCTCTAGCGGGAGCAAGAGATACGCAGTATTTT	CSATPLAGARDTQYF
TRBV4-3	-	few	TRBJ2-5	TGCGCCAGCAGCCCCCTGAGAGGTGCAGGGGCCCAGTACTTC	CASSPLRGAGAQYF
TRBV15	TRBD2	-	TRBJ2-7	TGTGCCACCAGCAGAGATGGTAGCGGGTACTCCTACGAGCAGTACTTC	CATSRDGSGYSYEQYF
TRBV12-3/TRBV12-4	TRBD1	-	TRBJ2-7	TGTGCCAGCAGTTGGGACAGACGGGAGCAGTACTTC	CASSWDRREQYF
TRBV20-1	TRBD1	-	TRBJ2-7	TGCAGTGGGACACAGGGGGCCCCGTCCTACGAGCAGTACTTC	CSGTQGAPSYEQYF
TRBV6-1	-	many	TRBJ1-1	TGTGCCAGCAGTGAGGTATACAGGAACACTGAAGCTTTCTTT	CASSEVYRNTEAFF
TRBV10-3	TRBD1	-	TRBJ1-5	TGTGCCATTAGTCCTAGGCAGGGGGGGAATCAGCCCCAGCATTTT	CAISPRQGGNQPQHF
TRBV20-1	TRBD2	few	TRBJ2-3	TGCAGTGCTACCAGCGGGAGTAACGCAGATACGCAGTATTTT	CSATSGSNADTQYF
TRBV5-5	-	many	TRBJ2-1	TGTGCCAGCAGCCCCGGACAGCTCTACAATGAGCAGTTCTTC	CASSPGQLYNEQFF
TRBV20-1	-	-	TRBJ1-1	TGCAGTGCTAGCCCGACAGGACCTAACACTGAAGCTTTCTTT	CSASPTGPNTEAFF
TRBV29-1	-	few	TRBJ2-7	TGCAGCGTTGCTAACCTACCTGAGCTGTACTTC	CSVANLPELYF
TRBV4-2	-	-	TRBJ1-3	TGTGCCAGCAGCCAAGATATCCGGGTCACCATATATTTT	CASSQDIRVTIYF
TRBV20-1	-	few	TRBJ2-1	TGCAGTGCTAGAGAGAGATACTACAATGAGCAGTTCTTC	CSARERYYNEQFF
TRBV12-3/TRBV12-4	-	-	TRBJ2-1	TGTGCCAGCAGTCTGGTAACCTACAGGCCAGAGCAGTTCTTC	CASSLVTYRPEQFF
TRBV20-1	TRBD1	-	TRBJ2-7	TGCAGTGCTTTCGTACCGGGACAGGGCTACGAGCAGTACTTC	CSAFVPGQGYEQYF
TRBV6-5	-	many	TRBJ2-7	TGTGCCAGCAGTTCAGACAGGCCCTACGAGCAGTACTTC	CASSSDRPYEQYF
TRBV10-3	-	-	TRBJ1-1	TGTGCCATCGTACCGACATCAAGCAGCACTGAAGCTTTCTTT	CAIVPTSSSTEAFF
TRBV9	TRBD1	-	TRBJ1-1	TGTGCCAGCAGCGCAGGGGGTTTAAGGTACACTGAAGCTTTCTTT	CASSAGGLRYTEAFF
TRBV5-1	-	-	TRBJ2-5	TGCGCCAGCAGCTTCGGAACAGGGTGGAACCAAGAGACCCAGTACTTC	CASSFGTGWNQETQYF
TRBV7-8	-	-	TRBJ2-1	TGTGCCAGCAGCTTAGTAGTGTGGGAGTCCCACAATGAGCAGTTCTTC	CASSLVVWESHNEQFF
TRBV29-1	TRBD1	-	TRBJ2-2	TGCAGCGCCACCCTAGGACAGGGGAACACCGGGGAGCTGTTTTTT	CSATLGQGNTGELFF
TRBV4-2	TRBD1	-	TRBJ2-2	TGTGCCAGCACTCACCGGGACAGACAGTACACCGGGGAGCTGTTTTTT	CASTHRDRQYTGELFF
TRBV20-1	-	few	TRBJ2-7	TGCAGTGCTAGTGGTTTGAGAGACTCCTACGAGCAGTACTTC	CSASGLRDSYEQYF
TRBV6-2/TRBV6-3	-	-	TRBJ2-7	TGTGCCAGCACCGGACGTGGAGGGCCCCGTCGGAACGAGCAGTACTTC	CASTGRGGPRRNEQYF
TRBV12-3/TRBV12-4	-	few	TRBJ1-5	TGTGCCAGCAGTTTGGGGCGTCTGTCCCAGCATTTT	CASSLGRLSQHF
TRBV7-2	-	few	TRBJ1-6	TGTGCCAGCAGCTTAAAACCCAGCCTCTATAATTCACCCCTCCACTTT	CASSLKPSLYNSPLHF
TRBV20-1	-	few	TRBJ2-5	TGCAGTGCTAGCAACAGGAATAAAGAGACCCAGTACTTC	CSASNRNKETQYF
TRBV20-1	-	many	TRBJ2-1	TGCAGTGCTAGAGATCCCCCCCACTACAATGAGCAGTTCTTC	CSARDPPHYNEQFF
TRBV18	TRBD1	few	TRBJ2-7	TGTGCCAGCTCACCGGGACAGGTGGTCGTCGAGCAGTACTTC	CASSPGQVVVEQYF
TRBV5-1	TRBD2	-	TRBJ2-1	TGCGCCAGCAGCAAGGGACTAGCGGGAGGTCCATACAATGAGCAGTTCTTC	CASSKGLAGGPYNEQFF